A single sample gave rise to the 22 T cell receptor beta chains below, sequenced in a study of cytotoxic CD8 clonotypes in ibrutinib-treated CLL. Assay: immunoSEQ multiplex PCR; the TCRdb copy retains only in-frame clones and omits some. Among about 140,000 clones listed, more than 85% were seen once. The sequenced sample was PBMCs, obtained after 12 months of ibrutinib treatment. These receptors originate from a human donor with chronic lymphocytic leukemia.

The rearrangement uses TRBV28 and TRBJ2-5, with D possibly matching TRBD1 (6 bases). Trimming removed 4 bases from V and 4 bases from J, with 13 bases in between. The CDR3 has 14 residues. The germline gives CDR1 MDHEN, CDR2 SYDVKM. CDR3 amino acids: CASSSTGTGETQYF. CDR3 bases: TGTGCCAGCAGTTCGACAGGAACAGGAGAGACCCAGTACTTC.

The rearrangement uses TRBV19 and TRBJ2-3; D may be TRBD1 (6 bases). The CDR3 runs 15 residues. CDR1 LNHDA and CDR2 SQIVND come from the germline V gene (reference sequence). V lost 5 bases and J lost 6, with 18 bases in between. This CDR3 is CASSVGAGVEDTQYF. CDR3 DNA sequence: TGTGCCAGTAGTGTGGGGGCCGGGGTCGAGGATACGCAGTATTTT.

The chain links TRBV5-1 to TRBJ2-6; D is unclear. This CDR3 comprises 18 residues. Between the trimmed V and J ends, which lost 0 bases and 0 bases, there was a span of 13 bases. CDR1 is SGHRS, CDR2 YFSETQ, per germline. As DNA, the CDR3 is TGCGCCAGCAGCTTGGGTTCAGCTGTAAGCTCTGGGGCCAACGTCCTGACTTTC. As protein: CASSLGSAVSSGANVLTF.

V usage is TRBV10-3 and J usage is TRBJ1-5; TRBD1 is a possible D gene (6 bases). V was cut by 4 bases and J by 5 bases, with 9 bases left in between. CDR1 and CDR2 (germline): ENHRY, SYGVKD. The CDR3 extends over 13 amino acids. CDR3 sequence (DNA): TGTGCCATCAGTGCAGGGGCTTATCAGCCCCAGCATTTT. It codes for CAISAGAYQPQHF.

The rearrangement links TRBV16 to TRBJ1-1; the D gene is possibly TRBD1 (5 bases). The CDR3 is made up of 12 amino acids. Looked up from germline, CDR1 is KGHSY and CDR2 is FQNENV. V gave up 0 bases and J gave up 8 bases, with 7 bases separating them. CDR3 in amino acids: CASSQSGREAFF. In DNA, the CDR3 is TGTGCCAGCAGCCAATCGGGACGGGAAGCTTTCTTT.

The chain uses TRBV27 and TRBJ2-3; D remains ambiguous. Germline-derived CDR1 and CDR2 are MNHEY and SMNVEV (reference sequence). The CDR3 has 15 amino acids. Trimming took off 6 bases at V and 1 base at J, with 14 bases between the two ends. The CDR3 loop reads CASSQDLVGTDTQYF. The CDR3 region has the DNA TGTGCCAGCAGCCAAGACCTGGTGGGCACAGATACGCAGTATTTT.

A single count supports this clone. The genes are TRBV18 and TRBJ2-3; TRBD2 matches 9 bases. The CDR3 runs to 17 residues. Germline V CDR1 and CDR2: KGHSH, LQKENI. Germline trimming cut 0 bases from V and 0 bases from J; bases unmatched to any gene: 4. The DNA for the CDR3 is TGTGCCAGCTCACCACCGGGGCTAGCGGGAAGCACAGATACGCAGTATTTT. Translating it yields CASSPPGLAGSTDTQYF.

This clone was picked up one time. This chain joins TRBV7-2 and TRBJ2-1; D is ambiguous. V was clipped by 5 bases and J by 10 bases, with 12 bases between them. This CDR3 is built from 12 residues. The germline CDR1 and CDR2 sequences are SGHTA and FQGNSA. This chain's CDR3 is CASSRQTPEQFF. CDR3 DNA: TGTGCCAGCAGCCGCCAGACCCCGGAGCAGTTCTTC. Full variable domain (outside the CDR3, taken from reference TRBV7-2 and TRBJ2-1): GAGVSQSPSNKVTEKGKDVELRCDPISGHTALYWYRQSLGQGLEFLIYFQGNSAPDKSGLPSDRFSAERTGGSVSTLTIQRTQQEDSAVYLCASSRQTPEQFFGPGTRLTVL.

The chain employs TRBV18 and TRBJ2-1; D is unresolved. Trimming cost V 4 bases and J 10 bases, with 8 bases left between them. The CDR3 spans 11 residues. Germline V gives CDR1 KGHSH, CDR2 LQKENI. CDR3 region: CASSRSEEQFF. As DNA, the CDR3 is TGTGCCAGCTCACGATCAGAAGAGCAGTTCTTC.

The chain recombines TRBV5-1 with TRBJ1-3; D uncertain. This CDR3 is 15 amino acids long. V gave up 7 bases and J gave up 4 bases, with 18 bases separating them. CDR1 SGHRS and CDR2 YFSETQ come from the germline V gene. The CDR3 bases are TGCGCCAGCCACACCGGCATGGCGGGAGGAAACACCATATATTTT. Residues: CASHTGMAGGNTIYF.

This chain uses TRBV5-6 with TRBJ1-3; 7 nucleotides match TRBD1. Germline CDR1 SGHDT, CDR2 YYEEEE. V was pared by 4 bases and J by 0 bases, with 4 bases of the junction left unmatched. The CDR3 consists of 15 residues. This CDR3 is CASSRWTGSGNTIYF. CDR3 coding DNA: TGTGCCAGCAGCCGATGGACAGGCTCTGGAAACACCATATATTTT.

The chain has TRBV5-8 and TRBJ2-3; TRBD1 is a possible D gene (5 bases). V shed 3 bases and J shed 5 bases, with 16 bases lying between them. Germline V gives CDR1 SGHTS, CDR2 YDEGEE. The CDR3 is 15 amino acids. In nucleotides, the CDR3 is TGTGCCAGCAGCTCACAGGTCAGCAAAGGAGATACGCAGTATTTT. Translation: CASSSQVSKGDTQYF.

CDR3 nucleotide sequence: TGTGCCAGCAGCTTGACAGGGGGCGGCTACAATGAGCAGTTCTTC. Its protein is CASSLTGGGYNEQFF. J is TRBJ2-1 and V is TRBV9; 10 bases are shared with TRBD1. The trim removed 4 bases at V and 3 bases at J, leaving 4 bases unmatched. There are 15 residues in the CDR3. CDR1 and CDR2 from the germline V gene are SGDLS and YYNGEE.

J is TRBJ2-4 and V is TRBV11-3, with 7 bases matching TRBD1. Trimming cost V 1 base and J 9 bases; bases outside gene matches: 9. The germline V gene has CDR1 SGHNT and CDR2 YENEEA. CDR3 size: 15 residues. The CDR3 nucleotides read TGTGCCAGCAGCTTAGCTCAGGGAGCAGGGGGCATTCAGTACTTC. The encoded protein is CASSLAQGAGGIQYF.

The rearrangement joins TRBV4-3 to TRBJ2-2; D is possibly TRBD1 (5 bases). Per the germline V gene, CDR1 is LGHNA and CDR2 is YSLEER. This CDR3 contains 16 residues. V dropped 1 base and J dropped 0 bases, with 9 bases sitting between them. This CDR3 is CASSQGQSPNTGELFF. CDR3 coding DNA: TGCGCCAGCAGCCAAGGACAGTCGCCGAACACCGGGGAGCTGTTTTTT.

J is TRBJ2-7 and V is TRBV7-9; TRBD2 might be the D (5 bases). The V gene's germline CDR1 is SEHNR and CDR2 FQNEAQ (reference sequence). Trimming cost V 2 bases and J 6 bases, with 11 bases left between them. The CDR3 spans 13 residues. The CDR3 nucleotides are TGTGCCAGCAGCTTACTGGGAGAAGGCGAGCAGTACTTC. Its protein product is CASSLLGEGEQYF. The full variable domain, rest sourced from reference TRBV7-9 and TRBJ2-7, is DTGVSQNPRHKITKRGQNVTFRCDPISEHNRLYWYRQTLGQGPEFLTYFQNEAQLEKSRLLSDRFSAERPKGSFSTLEIQRTEQGDSAMYLCASSLLGEGEQYFGPGTRLTVT.

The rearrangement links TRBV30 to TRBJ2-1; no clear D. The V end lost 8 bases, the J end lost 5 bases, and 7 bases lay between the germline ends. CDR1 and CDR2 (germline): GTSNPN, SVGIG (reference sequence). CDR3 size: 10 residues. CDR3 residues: CAAKDNEQFF. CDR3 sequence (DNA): TGTGCCGCTAAGGACAATGAGCAGTTCTTC.

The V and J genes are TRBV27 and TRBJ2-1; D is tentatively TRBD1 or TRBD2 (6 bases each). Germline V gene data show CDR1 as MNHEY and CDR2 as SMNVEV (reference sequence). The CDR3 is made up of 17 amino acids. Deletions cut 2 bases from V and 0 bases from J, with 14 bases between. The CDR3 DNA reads TGTGCCAGCAGTTTAAGGGGGGAGCCAGGCTCCTACAATGAGCAGTTCTTC. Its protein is CASSLRGEPGSYNEQFF.

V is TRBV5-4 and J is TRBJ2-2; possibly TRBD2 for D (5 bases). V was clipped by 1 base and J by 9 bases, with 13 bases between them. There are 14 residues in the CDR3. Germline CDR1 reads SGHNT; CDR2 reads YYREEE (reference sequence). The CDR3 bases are TGTGCCAGCAGCTTGTTTGAGGGTTTCAGGGAGCTGTTTTTT. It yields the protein CASSLFEGFRELFF.

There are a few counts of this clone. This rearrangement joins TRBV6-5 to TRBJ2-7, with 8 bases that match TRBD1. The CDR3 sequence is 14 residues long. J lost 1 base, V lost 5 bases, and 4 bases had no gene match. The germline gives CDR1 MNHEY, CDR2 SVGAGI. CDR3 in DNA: TGTGCCAGCAGTAGGACAGGGAGGTCCTACGAGCAGTACTTC. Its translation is CASSRTGRSYEQYF.

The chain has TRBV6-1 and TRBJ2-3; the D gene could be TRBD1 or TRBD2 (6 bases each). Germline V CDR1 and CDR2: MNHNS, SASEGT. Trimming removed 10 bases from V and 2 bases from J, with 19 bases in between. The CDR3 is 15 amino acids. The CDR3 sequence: CATGAGQRFTDTQYF. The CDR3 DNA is TGTGCCACCGGGGCGGGACAACGCTTCACAGATACGCAGTATTTT.

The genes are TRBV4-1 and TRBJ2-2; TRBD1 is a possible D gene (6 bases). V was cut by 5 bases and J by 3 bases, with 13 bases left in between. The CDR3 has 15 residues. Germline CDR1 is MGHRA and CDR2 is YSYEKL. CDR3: CASSLKGGDTGELFF. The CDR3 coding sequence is TGCGCCAGCAGCTTGAAAGGGGGAGACACCGGGGAGCTGTTTTTT.